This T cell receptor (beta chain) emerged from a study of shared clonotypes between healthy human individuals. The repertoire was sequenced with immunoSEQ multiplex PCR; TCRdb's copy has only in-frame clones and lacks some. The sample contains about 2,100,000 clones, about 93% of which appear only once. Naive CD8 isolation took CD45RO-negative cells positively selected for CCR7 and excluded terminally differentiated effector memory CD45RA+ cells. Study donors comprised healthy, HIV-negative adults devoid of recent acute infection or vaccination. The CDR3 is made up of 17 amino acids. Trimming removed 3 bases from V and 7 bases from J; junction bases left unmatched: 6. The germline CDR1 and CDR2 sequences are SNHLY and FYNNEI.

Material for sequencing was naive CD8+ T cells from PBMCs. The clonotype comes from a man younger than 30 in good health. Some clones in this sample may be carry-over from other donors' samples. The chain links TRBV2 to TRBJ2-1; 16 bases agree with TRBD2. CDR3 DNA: TGTGCCAGCAGTGAGGGACTAGCGGGAGGGTCGGGGAATGAGCAGTTCTTC. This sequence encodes CASSEGLAGGSGNEQFF. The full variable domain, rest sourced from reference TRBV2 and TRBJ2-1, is EPEVTQTPSHQVTQMGQEVILRCVPISNHLYFYWYRQILGQKVEFLVSFYNNEISEKSEIFDDQFSVERPDGSNFTLKIRSTKLEDSAMYFCASSEGLAGGSGNEQFFGPGTRLTVL.